These T cell receptor beta chains were read from a single sample in a study of CD8+ T cells in alopecia areata. This table comes from immunoSEQ multiplex PCR, and its TCRdb copy is limited to in-frame clones, with some not included. The sample lists some 240,000 clones; 57% were seen once. Here the sequenced sample was CD4+ T cells sorted from blood, taken at week 0. These receptors originate from a human donor with alopecia areata. The CDR3 runs from the conserved cysteine through the conserved F or W. A D gene is named only where the DNA matches it firmly. Clone size, where shown, is once, few, many, or a class for clones that have expanded.

V gene: TRBV6-6; D gene: .; clone size: .; J gene: TRBJ2-6; CDR3 protein: CAVQPGANVLTF; CDR3 DNA: TGTGCCGTGCAACCTGGGGCCAACGTCCTGACTTTC
V gene: TRBV5-1; D gene: .; clone size: .; J gene: TRBJ1-3; CDR3 protein: CASSPGTDSGNTIYF; CDR3 DNA: TGCGCCAGCAGCCCGGGGACGGACTCTGGAAACACCATATATTTT
V gene: TRBV11-2; D gene: .; clone size: once; J gene: TRBJ2-7; CDR3 protein: CASSSLTRYEQYF; CDR3 DNA: TGTGCCAGCAGCTCCCTAACACGGTACGAGCAGTACTTC
V gene: TRBV5-4; D gene: .; clone size: .; J gene: TRBJ2-7; CDR3 protein: CASSLVGGPPNEQYF; CDR3 DNA: TGTGCCAGCAGCTTGGTTGGGGGGCCACCTAACGAGCAGTACTTC
V gene: TRBV4-1; D gene: .; clone size: few; J gene: TRBJ1-3; CDR3 protein: CASSPYGNTIYF; CDR3 DNA: TGCGCCAGCAGCCCATACGGGAACACCATATATTTT
V gene: TRBV23-1; D gene: .; clone size: .; J gene: TRBJ1-5; CDR3 protein: CADDPPTKNRGEEGQPQHF; CDR3 DNA: TGCGCCGACGACCCCCCCACAAAAAATCGGGGCGAGGAAGGGCAGCCCCAGCATTTT
V gene: TRBV6-5; D gene: TRBD1; clone size: few; J gene: TRBJ1-1; CDR3 protein: CASSTGGEKAFF; CDR3 DNA: TGTGCCAGCAGTACAGGGGGGGAGAAAGCTTTCTTT
V gene: TRBV30; D gene: .; clone size: few; J gene: TRBJ1-5; CDR3 protein: CAWSGGHRNQPQHF; CDR3 DNA: TGTGCCTGGAGCGGAGGACATCGCAATCAGCCCCAGCATTTT
V gene: TRBV28; D gene: TRBD2; clone size: .; J gene: TRBJ2-3; CDR3 protein: CASSSGRGAQYF; CDR3 DNA: TGTGCCAGCAGTTCCGGACGGGGGGCGCAGTATTTT
V gene: TRBV11-2; D gene: TRBD1; clone size: few; J gene: TRBJ1-6; CDR3 protein: CASSPTTGRNSPLHF; CDR3 DNA: TGTGCCAGCAGCCCGACGACAGGGAGGAATTCACCCCTCCACTTT
V gene: TRBV9; D gene: TRBD2; clone size: .; J gene: TRBJ2-5; CDR3 protein: CASSASGVQETQYF; CDR3 DNA: TGTGCCAGCAGCGCCAGCGGGGTCCAAGAGACCCAGTACTTC
V gene: TRBV9; D gene: TRBD1; clone size: .; J gene: TRBJ2-7; CDR3 protein: CASSGERRSRQGREQYF; CDR3 DNA: TGTGCCAGCAGCGGCGAACGACGATCCCGACAGGGGCGGGAGCAGTACTTC
V gene: TRBV27; D gene: .; clone size: few; J gene: TRBJ2-1; CDR3 protein: CASSSPQRVAQFF; CDR3 DNA: TGTGCCAGCAGTTCCCCCCAGCGGGTAGCGCAGTTCTTC
V gene: TRBV18; D gene: .; clone size: few; J gene: TRBJ2-7; CDR3 protein: CASSDQGGEQYF; CDR3 DNA: TGTGCCAGCTCAGACCAGGGGGGAGAGCAGTACTTC
V gene: TRBV30; D gene: .; clone size: few; J gene: TRBJ2-7; CDR3 protein: CAWSLTSYEQYF; CDR3 DNA: TGTGCCTGGAGTTTGACAAGTTACGAGCAGTACTTC
V gene: TRBV18; D gene: .; clone size: .; J gene: TRBJ2-5; CDR3 protein: CASSPRRAHEETQYF; CDR3 DNA: TGTGCCAGCTCACCGCGGAGGGCCCACGAAGAGACCCAGTACTTC
V gene: TRBV11-2; D gene: .; clone size: many; J gene: TRBJ2-1; CDR3 protein: CASTQAVSSYNEQFF; CDR3 DNA: TGTGCCAGCACCCAAGCGGTTAGCTCCTACAATGAGCAGTTCTTC
V gene: TRBV19; D gene: .; clone size: .; J gene: TRBJ2-6; CDR3 protein: CASSSGPGISGANVLTF; CDR3 DNA: TGTGCCAGTAGTTCTGGCCCAGGGATCTCTGGGGCCAACGTCCTGACTTTC
V gene: TRBV6-5; D gene: .; clone size: .; J gene: TRBJ1-2; CDR3 protein: CASTGGLTYGYTF; CDR3 DNA: TGTGCCAGCACCGGGGGCCTTACCTATGGCTACACCTTC
V gene: TRBV30; D gene: .; clone size: .; J gene: TRBJ2-1; CDR3 protein: CASPGLSYNEQFF; CDR3 DNA: TGTGCCTCGCCGGGACTCTCCTACAATGAGCAGTTCTTC
V gene: TRBV7-2; D gene: TRBD1; clone size: .; J gene: TRBJ2-7; CDR3 protein: CASSSDRGGYEQYF; CDR3 DNA: TGTGCCAGCAGCTCTGACAGGGGGGGCTACGAGCAGTACTTC
V gene: TRBV15; D gene: .; clone size: few; J gene: TRBJ1-1; CDR3 protein: CATSRDRHTEAFF; CDR3 DNA: TGTGCCACCAGCAGAGATCGTCACACTGAAGCTTTCTTT
V gene: TRBV21-1; D gene: .; clone size: .; J gene: TRBJ2-7; CDR3 protein: CASSKETSGRLYEQYF; CDR3 DNA: TGTGCCAGCAGCAAAGAGACTAGCGGGAGGCTCTACGAGCAGTACTTC
V gene: TRBV19; D gene: .; clone size: .; J gene: TRBJ1-2; CDR3 protein: CASSSGTYYGYTF; CDR3 DNA: TGTGCCAGTAGTAGCGGGACCTATTATGGCTACACCTTC
V gene: TRBV19; D gene: .; clone size: many; J gene: TRBJ1-4; CDR3 protein: CASSTGRVTNAPLFF; CDR3 DNA: TGTGCCAGTAGTACCGGAAGAGTGACGAACGCCCCCCTGTTTTTT
V gene: TRBV29-1; D gene: .; clone size: .; J gene: TRBJ1-5; CDR3 protein: CSVRWGSNQPQHF; CDR3 DNA: TGCAGCGTTCGTTGGGGAAGCAATCAGCCCCAGCATTTT
V gene: TRBV7-9; D gene: .; clone size: many; J gene: TRBJ1-2; CDR3 protein: CASSPNRGAKGYTF; CDR3 DNA: TGTGCCAGCAGCCCCAATCGGGGGGCTAAGGGCTACACCTTC
V gene: TRBV7-9; D gene: .; clone size: few; J gene: TRBJ1-6; CDR3 protein: CASSPVWNNSPLHF; CDR3 DNA: TGTGCCAGCAGCCCGGTGTGGAATAATTCACCCCTCCACTTT
V gene: TRBV27; D gene: .; clone size: .; J gene: TRBJ2-7; CDR3 protein: CASIPRTGYEQYF; CDR3 DNA: TGTGCCAGCATTCCCAGGACTGGCTACGAGCAGTACTTC